These 11 T cell receptor beta chains share one sample of origin, sequenced in a study of shared clonotypes between healthy human individuals (dated by TCRdb to 2020 to 2022). The receptor library was made with the immunoSEQ multiplex PCR assay. The table was pulled from immuneACCESS by TCRdb, which kept in-frame rearrangements only. Such tables lose some clones; where checked, under half of the loss comes from unresolved V genes, and the rest has no known cause. The sample table shows approximately 2.5 million clones, and approximately 92% are seen once. Roughly 0.14% of the sample is taken by the ten largest. The sequenced material came from naive CD4+ T cells sorted from blood. The intended sense of this specimen's cell subset or site label: CD45RA+ positively selected. The receptors shown here come from a man between 18 and 29 years old in good health.

The count of this clone is one. The chain carries TRBV30 and TRBJ2-4; tentative D call: TRBD1 (6 bases). There are 14 residues in the CDR3. Germline-derived CDR1 and CDR2 are GTSNPN and SVGIG (reference sequence). V was shortened by 2 bases and J by 2 bases, with 10 bases between the two germline ends. The chain's CDR3 is CAWSQGSSKNIQYF. DNA for the CDR3: TGTGCCTGGAGTCAGGGGAGTTCCAAAAACATTCAGTACTTC.

The V and J genes are TRBV7-9 and TRBJ1-3, with unresolved D. V was pared by 1 base and J by 0 bases, with 10 bases between. Germline V gives CDR1 SEHNR, CDR2 FQNEAQ (reference sequence). This CDR3 comprises 16 residues. The CDR3 DNA follows: TGTGCCAGCAGCTTAGGAAGGGTCAGCTCTGGAAACACCATATATTTT. Translating it yields CASSLGRVSSGNTIYF.

This clone has just one count. The chain combines TRBV6-4 with TRBJ1-5; D may be TRBD1 (6 bases). V lost 3 bases to trimming and J lost 6 bases, with 12 bases between them. Germline lookup yields CDR1 MRHNA and CDR2 SNTAGT. CDR3 length: 14 amino acids. The CDR3 sequence is CASSESGGSQPQHF. DNA for the CDR3: TGTGCCAGCAGTGAATCTGGGGGCTCTCAGCCCCAGCATTTT.

A note on this clone: Distinct nucleotide sequences in the sample also encode this CDR3. The genes are TRBV18 and TRBJ2-5; no clear D gene. V was pared by 0 bases and J by 2 bases, with 7 bases between. Germline lookup yields CDR1 KGHSH and CDR2 LQKENI. The CDR3 is 14 residues long. The CDR3 spells CASSPPGSQETQYF. The CDR3 DNA reads TGTGCCAGCTCACCACCTGGTTCTCAAGAGACCCAGTACTTC.

The table lists this clone with a count of one. V and J are TRBV9 and TRBJ2-1; D is uncertain. Germline CDR1 is SGDLS and CDR2 is YYNGEE. There are 16 residues in the CDR3. The ends were cut back, 3 bases at V and 1 base at J, with 14 bases in the middle. The CDR3 nucleotides read TGTGCCAGCAGCGCCCGACAATCTCCTTCCTACAATGAGCAGTTCTTC. Translating it yields CASSARQSPSYNEQFF.

With regard to this clone: Other DNA sequences in this sample translate to the same CDR3. The rearrangement links TRBV7-2 to TRBJ1-2, with 7 bases aligning to TRBD1. The V gene's germline CDR1 is SGHTA and CDR2 FQGNSA. This CDR3 comprises 14 residues. The V segment lost 0 bases and the J segment 8 bases; nucleotides outside the gene matches: 6. DNA for the CDR3: TGTGCCAGCAGCTTAGCCAGACAGGGTTTCGGCTACACCTTC. Translating it yields CASSLARQGFGYTF.

This chain joins TRBV5-8 and TRBJ2-7, with D possibly being TRBD1 or TRBD2 (6 bases each). CDR3 length: 16 residues. The germline CDR1 and CDR2 sequences are SGHTS and YDEGEE. Trimming shortened V by 0 bases and J by 2 bases, and 15 bases separated the two germline ends. The chain's CDR3 is CASSLAAGGRAYEQYF. CDR3 DNA sequence: TGTGCCAGCAGCTTGGCCGCCGGGGGCAGGGCCTACGAGCAGTACTTC.

The V and J genes are TRBV5-1 and TRBJ2-1; D possibly corresponds to TRBD1 (7 bases). This CDR3 spans 14 amino acids. Germline values: CDR1 SGHRS, CDR2 YFSETQ. Trimming stripped 1 base from V and 6 bases from J, with 11 bases between. The CDR3 spells CASSLIRGVNEQFF. The CDR3 nucleotides are TGCGCCAGCAGCTTGATCAGGGGGGTCAATGAGCAGTTCTTC.

The V gene is TRBV7-9, the J gene TRBJ1-4; D is possibly TRBD1 (6 bases). The CDR3 sequence is 14 residues long. The germline CDR1 and CDR2 sequences are SEHNR and FQNEAQ (reference sequence). Trimming took off 3 bases at V and 4 bases at J, with 9 bases between the two ends. CDR3 sequence (DNA): TGTGCCAGCAGCTTTAGGGGGGGTAATGAAAAACTGTTTTTT. It codes for CASSFRGGNEKLFF.

V is TRBV30 and J is TRBJ2-5; 7 bases fit TRBD2. Near its end, the DNA agrees better with TRBJ2-7, so the J call may be wrong. Germline CDR1 is GTSNPN and CDR2 is SVGIG (reference sequence). CDR3 size: 15 residues. The DNA for the CDR3 is TGTGCCTGGAGTGCCCTCCCGCGGGAGAGGAGCGAGCAGTACTTC. Amino acid sequence: CAWSALPRERSEQYF.

The chain couples TRBV6-1 to TRBJ2-7; D is ambiguous. Germline CDR1 MNHNS, CDR2 SASEGT. This CDR3 comprises 13 residues. Trimming stripped 3 bases from V and 3 bases from J, with 9 bases between. CDR3 nucleotide sequence: TGTGCCAGCAGTGAGGGTGGCGTCTACGAGCAGTACTTC. Protein product: CASSEGGVYEQYF.